The present T cell receptor beta chain was sequenced within a study of metastatic and nonmetastatic thyroid tumors. Germline loops: CDR1 SGHRS, CDR2 YFSETQ. Deletions cut 0 bases from V and 4 bases from J, with 10 bases between. This CDR3 comprises 14 residues. Until they underwent thyroid surgery, no patient had received any treatment. Study findings and constraints: The reported finding was significantly higher TCR beta diversity in malignant thyroid tumors relative to benign nodules, in blood and tumor.

Sample share makes this clone medium-sized. Its specificity is not known. Per the original data handling: In papillary thyroid cancer, a distant-metastasis classifier was built using CDR3 differences across clinicopathological groups. TCRdb recomputed clones from the PCR reads via MiXCR. TCRdb assigned the V and J calls; the authors' analysis was not used. The sample lists some 21,000 clones; more than 25% were seen once. The chain has TRBV5-1 and TRBJ1-1; D possibly corresponds to TRBD1 (5 bases). The sample was blood. The TCR sequence derives from a female donor with papillary thyroid cancer or a benign thyroid nodule (not recorded which). Some clones in this sample may be carry-over from other donors' samples. The DNA for the CDR3 is TGCGCCAGCAGCTTGGTAGGGAGGGGCACTGAAGCTTTCTTT. Translation: CASSLVGRGTEAFF.